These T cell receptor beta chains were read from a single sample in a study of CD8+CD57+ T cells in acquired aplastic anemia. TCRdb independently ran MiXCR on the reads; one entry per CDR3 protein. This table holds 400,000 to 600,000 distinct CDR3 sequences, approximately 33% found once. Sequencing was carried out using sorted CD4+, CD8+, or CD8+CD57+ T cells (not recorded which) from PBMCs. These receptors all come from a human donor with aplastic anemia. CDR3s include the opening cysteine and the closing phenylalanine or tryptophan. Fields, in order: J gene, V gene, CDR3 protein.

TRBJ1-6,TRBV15,CATSRASGTGVNSPLHF
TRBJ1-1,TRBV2,CASSYSVIGGSEAFF
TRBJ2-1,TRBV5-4,CASSLLAGGNNEQFF
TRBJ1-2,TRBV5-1,CASSPEPKTGGYGYTF
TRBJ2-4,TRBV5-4,CASSLGGMVARAKNIQYF
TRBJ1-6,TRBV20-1,CSARDRGLSSPLHF
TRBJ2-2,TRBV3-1,CASSRDSAGKLFF
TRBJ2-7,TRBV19,CASRNRLAGGIGYEQYF
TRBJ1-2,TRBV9,CASSLTDDYGYTF
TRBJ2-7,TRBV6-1,CASAVAGAPQYF
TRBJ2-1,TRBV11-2,CASSLVRKGPNEQFF